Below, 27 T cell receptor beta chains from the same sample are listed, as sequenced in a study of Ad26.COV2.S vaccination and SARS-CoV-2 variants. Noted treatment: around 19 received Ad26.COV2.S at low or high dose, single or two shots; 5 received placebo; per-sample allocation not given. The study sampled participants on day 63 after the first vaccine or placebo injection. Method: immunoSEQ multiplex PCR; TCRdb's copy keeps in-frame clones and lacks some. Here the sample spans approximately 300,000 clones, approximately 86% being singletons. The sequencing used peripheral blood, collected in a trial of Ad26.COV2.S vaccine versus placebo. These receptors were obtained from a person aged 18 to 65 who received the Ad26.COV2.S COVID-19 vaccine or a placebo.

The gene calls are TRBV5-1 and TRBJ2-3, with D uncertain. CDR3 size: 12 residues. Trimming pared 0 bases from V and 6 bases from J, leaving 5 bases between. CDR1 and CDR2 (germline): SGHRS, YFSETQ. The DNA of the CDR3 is TGCGCCAGCAGCTTGGAGGTTGATACGCAGTATTTT. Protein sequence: CASSLEVDTQYF.

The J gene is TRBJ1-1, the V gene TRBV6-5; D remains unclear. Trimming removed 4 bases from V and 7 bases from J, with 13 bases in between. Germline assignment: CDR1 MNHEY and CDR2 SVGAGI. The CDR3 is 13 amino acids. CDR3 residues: CASSSREGREAFF. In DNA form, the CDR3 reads TGTGCCAGCAGTTCGCGGGAAGGACGTGAAGCTTTCTTT.

In DNA, the CDR3 is TGTGCCAGCAGGAAGGGACTAGCGGGTGCCTACGAGCAGTACTTC. It translates to CASRKGLAGAYEQYF. The gene calls are TRBV6-5 and TRBJ2-7, with 12 bases fitting TRBD2. The CDR3 contains 15 residues. CDR1 and CDR2 (germline): MNHEY, SVGAGI. J gave up 2 bases and V 6 bases, and 5 bases lay outside the gene matches.

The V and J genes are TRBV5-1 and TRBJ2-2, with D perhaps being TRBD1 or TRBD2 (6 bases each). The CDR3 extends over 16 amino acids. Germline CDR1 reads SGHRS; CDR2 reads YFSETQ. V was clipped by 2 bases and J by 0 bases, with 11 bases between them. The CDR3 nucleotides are TGCGCCAGCAGCTTAGGCGGGACAACGAACACCGGGGAGCTGTTTTTT. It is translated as CASSLGGTTNTGELFF.

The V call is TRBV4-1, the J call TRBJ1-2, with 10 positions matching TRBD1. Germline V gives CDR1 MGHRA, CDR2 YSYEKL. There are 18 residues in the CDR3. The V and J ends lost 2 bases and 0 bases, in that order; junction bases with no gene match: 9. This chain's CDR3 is CASSQSGDRGFPNYGYTF. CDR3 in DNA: TGCGCCAGCAGCCAATCCGGGGACAGGGGATTTCCTAACTATGGCTACACCTTC.

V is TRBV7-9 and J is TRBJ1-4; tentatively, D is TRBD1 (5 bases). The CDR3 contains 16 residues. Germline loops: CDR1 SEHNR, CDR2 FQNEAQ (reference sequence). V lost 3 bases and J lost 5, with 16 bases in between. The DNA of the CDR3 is TGTGCCAGCAGCTTGGGGACCTACCGACTAAATGAAAAACTGTTTTTT. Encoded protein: CASSLGTYRLNEKLFF.

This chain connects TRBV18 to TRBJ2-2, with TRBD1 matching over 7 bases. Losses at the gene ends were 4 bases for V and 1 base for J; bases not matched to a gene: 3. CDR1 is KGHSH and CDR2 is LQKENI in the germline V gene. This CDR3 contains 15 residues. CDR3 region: CASSRGDRNTGELFF. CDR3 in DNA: TGTGCCAGCTCACGAGGGGACAGGAACACCGGGGAGCTGTTTTTT. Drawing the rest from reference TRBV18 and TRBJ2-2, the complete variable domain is NAGVMQNPRHLVRRRGQEARLRCSPMKGHSHVYWYRQLPEEGLKFMVYLQKENIIDESGMPKERFSAEFPKEGPSILRIQQVVRGDSAAYFCASSRGDRNTGELFFGEGSRLTVL.

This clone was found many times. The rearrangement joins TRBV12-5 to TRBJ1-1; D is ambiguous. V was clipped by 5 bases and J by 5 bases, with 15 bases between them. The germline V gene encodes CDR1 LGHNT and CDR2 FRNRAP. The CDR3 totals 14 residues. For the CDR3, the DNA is TGTGCTAGTGGTCCCCTCAGCCTTCCGACTGAAGCTTTCTTT. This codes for CASGPLSLPTEAFF.

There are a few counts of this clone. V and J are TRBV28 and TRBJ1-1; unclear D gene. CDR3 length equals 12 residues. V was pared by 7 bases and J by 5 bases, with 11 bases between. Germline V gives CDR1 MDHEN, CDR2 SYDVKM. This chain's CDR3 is CASTNLRTEAFF. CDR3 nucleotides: TGTGCCAGCACTAACCTCCGGACTGAAGCTTTCTTT. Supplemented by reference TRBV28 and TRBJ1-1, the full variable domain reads DVKVTQSSRYLVKRTGEKVFLECVQDMDHENMFWYRQDPGLGLRLIYFSYDVKMKEKGDIPEGYSVSREKKERFSLILESASTNQTSMYLCASTNLRTEAFFGQGTRLTVV.

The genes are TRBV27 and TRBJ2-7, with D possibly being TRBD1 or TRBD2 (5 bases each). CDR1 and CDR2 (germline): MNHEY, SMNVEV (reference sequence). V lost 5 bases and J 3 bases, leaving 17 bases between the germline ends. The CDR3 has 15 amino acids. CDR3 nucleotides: TGTGCCAGCAGTCAAGGGGTTGGGAGAAACTACGAGCAGTACTTC. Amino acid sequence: CASSQGVGRNYEQYF.

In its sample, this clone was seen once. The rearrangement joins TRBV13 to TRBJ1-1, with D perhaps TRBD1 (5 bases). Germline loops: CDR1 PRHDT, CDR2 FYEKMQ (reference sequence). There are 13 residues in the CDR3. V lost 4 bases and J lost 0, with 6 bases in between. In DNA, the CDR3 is TGTGCCAGCAGCTCCAGGGTGAACACTGAAGCTTTCTTT. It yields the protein CASSSRVNTEAFF.

CDR3 protein: CASRNLQVNRGYTF. The DNA of the CDR3 is TGTGCCAGCCGAAACCTACAGGTGAACCGGGGCTACACCTTC. This rearrangement joins TRBV27 to TRBJ1-2, with a possible D match to TRBD1 (5 bases). The CDR3 runs 14 residues. In germline, CDR1 is MNHEY, CDR2 SMNVEV (reference sequence). V was shortened by 8 bases and J by 8 bases, with 21 bases between the two germline ends.

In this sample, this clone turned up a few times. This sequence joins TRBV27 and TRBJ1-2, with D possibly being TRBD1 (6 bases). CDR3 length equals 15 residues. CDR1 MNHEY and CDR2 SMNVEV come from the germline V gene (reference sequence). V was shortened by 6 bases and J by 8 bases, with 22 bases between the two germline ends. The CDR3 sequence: CASSLLSRTVQGYTF. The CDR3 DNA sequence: TGTGCCAGCAGCCTCCTTTCCCGGACAGTTCAGGGCTACACCTTC.

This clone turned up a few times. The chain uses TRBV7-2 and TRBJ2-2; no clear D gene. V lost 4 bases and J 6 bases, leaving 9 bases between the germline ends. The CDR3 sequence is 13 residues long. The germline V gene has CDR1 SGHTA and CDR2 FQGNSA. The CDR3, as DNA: TGTGCCAGCAGCTCCCCCGGACCCGGGGAGCTGTTTTTT. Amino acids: CASSSPGPGELFF.

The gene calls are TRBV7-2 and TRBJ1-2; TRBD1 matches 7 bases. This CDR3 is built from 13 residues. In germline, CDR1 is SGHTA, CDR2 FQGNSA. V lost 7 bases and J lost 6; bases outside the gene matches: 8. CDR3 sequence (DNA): TGTGCCAGCAACTTGGGACAGAACGATGGCTACACCTTC. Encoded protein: CASNLGQNDGYTF. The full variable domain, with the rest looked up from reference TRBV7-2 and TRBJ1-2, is GAGVSQSPSNKVTEKGKDVELRCDPISGHTALYWYRQSLGQGLEFLIYFQGNSAPDKSGLPSDRFSAERTGGSVSTLTIQRTQQEDSAVYLCASNLGQNDGYTFGSGTRLTVV.

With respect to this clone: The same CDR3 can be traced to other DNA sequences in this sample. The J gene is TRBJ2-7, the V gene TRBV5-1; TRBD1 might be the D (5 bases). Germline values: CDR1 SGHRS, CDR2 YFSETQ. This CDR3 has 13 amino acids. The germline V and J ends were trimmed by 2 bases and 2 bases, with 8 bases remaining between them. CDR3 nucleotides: TGCGCCAGCAGCTTCGACAGAACCTACGAGCAGTACTTC. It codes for CASSFDRTYEQYF.

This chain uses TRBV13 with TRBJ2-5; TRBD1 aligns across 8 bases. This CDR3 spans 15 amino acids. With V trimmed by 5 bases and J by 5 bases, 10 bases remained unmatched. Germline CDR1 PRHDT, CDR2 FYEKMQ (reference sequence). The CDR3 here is CASSTNGQGGETQYF. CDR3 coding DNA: TGTGCCAGCAGCACCAATGGACAGGGCGGCGAGACCCAGTACTTC.

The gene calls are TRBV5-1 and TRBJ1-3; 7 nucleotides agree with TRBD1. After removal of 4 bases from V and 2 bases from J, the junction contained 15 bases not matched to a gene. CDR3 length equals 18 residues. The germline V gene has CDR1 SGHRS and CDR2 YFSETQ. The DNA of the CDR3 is TGCGCCAGCAGCCGGACCGGGACAGCGGATCCAACTGGAAACACCATATATTTT. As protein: CASSRTGTADPTGNTIYF.

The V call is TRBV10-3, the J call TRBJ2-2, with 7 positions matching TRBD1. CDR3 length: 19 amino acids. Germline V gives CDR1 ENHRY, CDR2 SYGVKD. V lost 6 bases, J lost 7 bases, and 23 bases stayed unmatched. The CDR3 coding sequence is TGTGCCATCAGACCCCAAATGAGGGGGCGAGACCCTGGGGACGGGGAGCTGTTTTTT. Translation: CAIRPQMRGRDPGDGELFF.

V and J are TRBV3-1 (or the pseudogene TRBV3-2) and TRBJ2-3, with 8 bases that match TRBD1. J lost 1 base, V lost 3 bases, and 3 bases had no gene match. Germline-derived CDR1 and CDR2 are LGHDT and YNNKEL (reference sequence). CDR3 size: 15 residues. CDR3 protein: CASSQTGAGTDTQYF. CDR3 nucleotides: TGTGCCAGCAGCCAGACAGGGGCCGGCACAGATACGCAGTATTTT.

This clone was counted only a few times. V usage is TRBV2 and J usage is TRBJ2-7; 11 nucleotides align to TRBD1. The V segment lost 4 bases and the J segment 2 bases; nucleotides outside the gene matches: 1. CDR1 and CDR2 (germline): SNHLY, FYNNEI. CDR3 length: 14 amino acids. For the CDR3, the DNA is TGTGCCAGCAGTGTGGGACAGGGGGCCTACGAGCAGTACTTC. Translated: CASSVGQGAYEQYF.

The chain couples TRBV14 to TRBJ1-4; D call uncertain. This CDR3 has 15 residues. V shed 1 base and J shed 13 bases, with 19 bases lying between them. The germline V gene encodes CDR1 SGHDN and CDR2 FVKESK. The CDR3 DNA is TGTGCCAGCAGCCAAGGCCGGGTAGGCGGAGGCGCACTGTTTTTT. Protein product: CASSQGRVGGGALFF. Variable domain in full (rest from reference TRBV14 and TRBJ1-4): EAGVTQFPSHSVIEKGQTVTLRCDPISGHDNLYWYRRVMGKEIKFLLHFVKESKQDESGMPNNRFLAERTGGTYSTLKVQPAELEDSGVYFCASSQGRVGGGALFFGSGTQLSVL.

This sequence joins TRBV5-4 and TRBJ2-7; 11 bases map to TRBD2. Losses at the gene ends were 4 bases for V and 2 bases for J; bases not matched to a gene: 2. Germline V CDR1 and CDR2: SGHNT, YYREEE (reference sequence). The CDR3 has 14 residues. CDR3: CASSLAGGTYEQYF. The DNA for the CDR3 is TGTGCCAGCAGCCTAGCGGGGGGCACCTACGAGCAGTACTTC.

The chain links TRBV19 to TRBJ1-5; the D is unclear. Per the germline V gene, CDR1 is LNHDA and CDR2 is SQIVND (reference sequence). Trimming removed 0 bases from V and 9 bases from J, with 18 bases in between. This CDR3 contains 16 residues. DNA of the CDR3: TGTGCCAGTAGTATAGATCAAGGCAGGATGATTTCGCCCCAGCATTTT. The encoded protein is CASSIDQGRMISPQHF. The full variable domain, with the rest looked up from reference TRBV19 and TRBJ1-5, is DGGITQSPKYLFRKEGQNVTLSCEQNLNHDAMYWYRQDPGQGLRLIYYSQIVNDFQKGDIAEGYSVSREKKESFPLTVTSAQKNPTAFYLCASSIDQGRMISPQHFGDGTRLSIL.

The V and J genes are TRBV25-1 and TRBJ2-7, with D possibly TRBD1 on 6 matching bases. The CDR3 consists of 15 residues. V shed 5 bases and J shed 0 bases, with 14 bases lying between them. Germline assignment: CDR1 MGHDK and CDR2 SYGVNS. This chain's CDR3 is CASSSAGASSYEQYF. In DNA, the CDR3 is TGTGCCAGCAGTTCTGCAGGGGCCAGCTCCTACGAGCAGTACTTC.

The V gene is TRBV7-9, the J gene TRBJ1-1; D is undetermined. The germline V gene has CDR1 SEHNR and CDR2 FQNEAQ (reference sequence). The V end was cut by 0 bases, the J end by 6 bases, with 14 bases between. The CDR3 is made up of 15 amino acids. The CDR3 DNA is TGTGCCAGCAGCTTAGCAATGTCTTGGATTCCTGAAGCTTTCTTT. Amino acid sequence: CASSLAMSWIPEAFF. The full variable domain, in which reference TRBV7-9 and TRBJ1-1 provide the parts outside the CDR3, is DTGVSQNPRHKITKRGQNVTFRCDPISEHNRLYWYRQTLGQGPEFLTYFQNEAQLEKSRLLSDRFSAERPKGSFSTLEIQRTEQGDSAMYLCASSLAMSWIPEAFFGQGTRLTVV.

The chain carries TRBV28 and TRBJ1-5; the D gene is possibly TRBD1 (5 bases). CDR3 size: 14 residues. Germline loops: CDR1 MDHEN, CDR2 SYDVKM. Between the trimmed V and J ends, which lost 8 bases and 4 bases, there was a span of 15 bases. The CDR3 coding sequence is TGTGCCAGCCATGACAGACACAGGAATCAGCCCCAGCATTTT. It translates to CASHDRHRNQPQHF.